The present TCR beta chain was sequenced within a study of T cell repertoires in cytomegalovirus infection. Study details: Signatures in public TCR beta sequences pointed to both CMV infection and matching HLA type.

The CDR3 contains 16 residues. Looked up from germline, CDR1 is SEHNR and CDR2 is FQNEAQ (reference sequence). V was pared by 0 bases and J by 8 bases, with 8 bases of the junction left unmatched. One entry per CDR3 protein results from TCRdb running MiXCR on the reads. The sample shows tens of thousands of distinct CDR3 sequences, around 20% of them seen only once. Overall study findings and caveats: Across the ex vivo response, the dominant clonotypes were HLA-C-restricted CMV-specific TCR beta clonotypes.

This clonotype was counted between two and nine times. The antigen remains unidentified. The V and J genes are TRBV7-9 and TRBJ1-4; 8 nucleotides match TRBD1. This sequence originates from a human donor in good health (CMV status not recorded). Some clones in this sample may be carry-over from other donors' samples. This material consisted of CD8+ T cells from cultured PBMCs, taken from culture after CMV antigen stimulation. CDR3: CASSLAVGTGGEKLFF. The CDR3, as DNA: TGTGCCAGCAGCTTAGCGGTCGGGACAGGAGGGGAAAAACTGTTTTTT.